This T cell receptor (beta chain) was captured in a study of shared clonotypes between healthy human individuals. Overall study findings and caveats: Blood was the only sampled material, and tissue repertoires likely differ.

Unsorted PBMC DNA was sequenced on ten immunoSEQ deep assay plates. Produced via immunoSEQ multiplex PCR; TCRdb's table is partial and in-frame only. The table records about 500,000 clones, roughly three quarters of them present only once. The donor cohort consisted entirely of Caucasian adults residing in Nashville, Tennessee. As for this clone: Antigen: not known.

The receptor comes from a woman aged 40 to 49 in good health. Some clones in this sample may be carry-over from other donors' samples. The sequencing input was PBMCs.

The CDR3 reads CASSLEASGRTDTQYF. As DNA, the CDR3 is TGCGCCAGCAGCTTGGAGGCTAGCGGACGCACAGATACGCAGTATTTT. The gene calls are TRBV5-1 and TRBJ2-3, with 7 bases aligning to TRBD2. The germline gives CDR1 SGHRS, CDR2 YFSETQ. This CDR3 contains 16 residues. J gave up 1 base and V 0 bases, and 5 bases lay outside the gene matches. The full variable domain, completed using reference TRBV5-1 and TRBJ2-3, is KAGVTQTPRYLIKTRGQQVTLSCSPISGHRSVSWYQQTPGQGLQFLFEYFSETQRNKGNFPGRFSGRQFSNSRSEMNVSTLELGDSALYLCASSLEASGRTDTQYFGPGTRLTVL.